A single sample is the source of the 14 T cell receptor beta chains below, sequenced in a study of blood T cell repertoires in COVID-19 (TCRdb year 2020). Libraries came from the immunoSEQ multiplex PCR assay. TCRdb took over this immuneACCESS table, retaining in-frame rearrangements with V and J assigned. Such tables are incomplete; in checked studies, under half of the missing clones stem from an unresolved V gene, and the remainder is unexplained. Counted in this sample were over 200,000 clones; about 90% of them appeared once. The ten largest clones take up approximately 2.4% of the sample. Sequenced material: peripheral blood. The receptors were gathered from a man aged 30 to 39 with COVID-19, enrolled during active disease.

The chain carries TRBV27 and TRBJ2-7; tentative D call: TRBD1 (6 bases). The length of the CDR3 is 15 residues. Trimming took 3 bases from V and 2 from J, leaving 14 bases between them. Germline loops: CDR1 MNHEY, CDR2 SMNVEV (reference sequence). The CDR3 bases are TGTGCCAGCAGTTTGGTGCCGGGACACCCCTACGAGCAGTACTTC. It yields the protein CASSLVPGHPYEQYF.

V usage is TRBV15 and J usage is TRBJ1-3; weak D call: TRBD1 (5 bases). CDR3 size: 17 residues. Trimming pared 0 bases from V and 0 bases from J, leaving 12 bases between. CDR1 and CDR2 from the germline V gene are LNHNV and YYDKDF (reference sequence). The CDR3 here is CATSREGGYNSGNTIYF. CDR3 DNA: TGTGCCACCAGCAGAGAGGGGGGATATAACTCTGGAAACACCATATATTTT. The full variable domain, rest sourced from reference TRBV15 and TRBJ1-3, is DAMVIQNPRYQVTQFGKPVTLSCSQTLNHNVMYWYQQKSSQAPKLLFHYYDKDFNNEADTPDNFQSRRPNTSFCFLDIRSPGLGDTAMYLCATSREGGYNSGNTIYFGEGSWLTVV.

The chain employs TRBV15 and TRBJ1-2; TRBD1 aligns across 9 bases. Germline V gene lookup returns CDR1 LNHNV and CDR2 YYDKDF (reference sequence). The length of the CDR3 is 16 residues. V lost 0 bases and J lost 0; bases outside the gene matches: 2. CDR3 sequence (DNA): TGTGCCACCAGCAGAGAAAGGACAGGGGCTAACTATGGCTACACCTTC. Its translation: CATSRERTGANYGYTF.

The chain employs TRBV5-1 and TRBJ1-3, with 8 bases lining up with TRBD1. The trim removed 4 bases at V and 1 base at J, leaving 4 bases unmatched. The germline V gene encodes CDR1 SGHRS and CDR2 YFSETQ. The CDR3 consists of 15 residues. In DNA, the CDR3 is TGCGCCAGCAGCAACACAGGGGGATCTGGAAACACCATATATTTT. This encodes CASSNTGGSGNTIYF.

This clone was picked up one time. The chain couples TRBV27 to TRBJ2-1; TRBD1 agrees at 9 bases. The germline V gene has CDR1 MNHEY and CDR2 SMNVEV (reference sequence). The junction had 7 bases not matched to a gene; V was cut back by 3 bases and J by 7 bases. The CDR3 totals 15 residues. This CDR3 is CASSFGQGLRNEQFF. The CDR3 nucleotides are TGTGCCAGCAGTTTTGGACAGGGGTTGAGGAATGAGCAGTTCTTC.

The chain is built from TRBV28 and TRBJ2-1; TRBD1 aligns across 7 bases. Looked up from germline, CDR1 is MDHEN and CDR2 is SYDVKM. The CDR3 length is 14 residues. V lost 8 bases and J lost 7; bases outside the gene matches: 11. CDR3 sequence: CASCQGVLGNEQFF. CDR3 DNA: TGTGCCAGCTGCCAGGGGGTCTTGGGGAATGAGCAGTTCTTC.

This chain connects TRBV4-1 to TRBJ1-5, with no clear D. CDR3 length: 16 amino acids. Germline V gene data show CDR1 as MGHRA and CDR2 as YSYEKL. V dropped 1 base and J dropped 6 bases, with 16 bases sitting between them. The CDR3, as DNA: TGCGCCAGCAGCCAAGGTATAGGCGGGCGCGCTCAGCCCCAGCATTTT. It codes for CASSQGIGGRAQPQHF.

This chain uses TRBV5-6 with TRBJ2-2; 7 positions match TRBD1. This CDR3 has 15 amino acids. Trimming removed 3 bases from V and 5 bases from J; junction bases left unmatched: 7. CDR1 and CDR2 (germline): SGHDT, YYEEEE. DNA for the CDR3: TGTGCCAGCAGCTATCGGGACAGACAGACCGGGGAGCTGTTTTTT. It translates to CASSYRDRQTGELFF.

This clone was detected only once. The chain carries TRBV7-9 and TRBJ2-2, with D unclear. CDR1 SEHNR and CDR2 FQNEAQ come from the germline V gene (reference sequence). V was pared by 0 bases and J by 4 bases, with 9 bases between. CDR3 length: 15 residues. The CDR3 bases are TGTGCCAGCAGCTTAGCTCAGGTAGTCACCGGGGAGCTGTTTTTT. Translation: CASSLAQVVTGELFF.

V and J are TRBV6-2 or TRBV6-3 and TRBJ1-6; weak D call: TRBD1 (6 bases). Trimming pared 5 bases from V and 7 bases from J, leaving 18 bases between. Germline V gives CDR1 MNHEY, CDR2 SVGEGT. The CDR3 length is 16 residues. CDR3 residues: CASSALFQGMNSPLHF. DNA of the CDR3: TGTGCCAGCAGTGCCCTTTTTCAGGGGATGAATTCACCCCTCCACTTT.

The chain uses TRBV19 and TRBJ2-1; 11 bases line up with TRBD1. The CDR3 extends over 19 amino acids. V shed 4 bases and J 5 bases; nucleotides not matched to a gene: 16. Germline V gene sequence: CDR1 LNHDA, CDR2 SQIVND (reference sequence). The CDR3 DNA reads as TGTGCCAGTAGTAACCCGATTGGGCTAGGACAGGGGGCGAACAATGAGCAGTTCTTC. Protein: CASSNPIGLGQGANNEQFF.

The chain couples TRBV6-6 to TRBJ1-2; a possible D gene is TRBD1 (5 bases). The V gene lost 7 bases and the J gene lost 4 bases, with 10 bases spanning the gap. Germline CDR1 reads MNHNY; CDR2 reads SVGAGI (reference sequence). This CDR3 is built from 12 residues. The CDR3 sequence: CASTGPSYGYTF. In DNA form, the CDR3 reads TGTGCCAGCACAGGGCCGAGCTATGGCTACACCTTC.

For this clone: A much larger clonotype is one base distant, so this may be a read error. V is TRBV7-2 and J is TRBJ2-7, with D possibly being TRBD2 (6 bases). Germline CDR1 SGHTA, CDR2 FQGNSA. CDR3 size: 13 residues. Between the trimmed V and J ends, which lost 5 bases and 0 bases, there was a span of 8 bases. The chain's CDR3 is CASSASVSYEQYF. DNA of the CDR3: TGTGCCAGCAGCGCTAGCGTCTCCTACGAGCAGTACTTC. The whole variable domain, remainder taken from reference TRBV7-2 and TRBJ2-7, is GAGVSQSPSNKVTEKGKDVELRCDPISGHTALYWYRQSLGQGLEFLIYFQGNSAPDKSGLPSDRFSAERTGGSVSTLTIQRTQQEDSAVYLCASSASVSYEQYFGPGTRLTVT.

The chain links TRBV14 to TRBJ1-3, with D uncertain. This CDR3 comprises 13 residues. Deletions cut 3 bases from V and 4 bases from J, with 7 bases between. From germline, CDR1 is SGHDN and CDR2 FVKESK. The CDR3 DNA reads TGTGCCAGCAGCCAGTCTCGGGGAAACACCATATATTTT. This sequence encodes CASSQSRGNTIYF.